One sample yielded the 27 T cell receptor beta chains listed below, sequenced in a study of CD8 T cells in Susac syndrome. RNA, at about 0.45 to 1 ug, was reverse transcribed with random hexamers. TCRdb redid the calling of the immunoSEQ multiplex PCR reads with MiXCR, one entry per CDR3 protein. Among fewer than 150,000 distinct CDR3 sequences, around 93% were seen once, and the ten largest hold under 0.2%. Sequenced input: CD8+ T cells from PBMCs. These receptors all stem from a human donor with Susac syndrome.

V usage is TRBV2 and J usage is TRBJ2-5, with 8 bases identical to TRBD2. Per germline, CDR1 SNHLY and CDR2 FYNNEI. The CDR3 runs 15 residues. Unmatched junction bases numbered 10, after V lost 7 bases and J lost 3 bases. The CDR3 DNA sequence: TGTGCCAGCACCCCCGAGCGGGAGCCGGAAGAGACCCAGTACTTC. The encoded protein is CASTPEREPEETQYF.

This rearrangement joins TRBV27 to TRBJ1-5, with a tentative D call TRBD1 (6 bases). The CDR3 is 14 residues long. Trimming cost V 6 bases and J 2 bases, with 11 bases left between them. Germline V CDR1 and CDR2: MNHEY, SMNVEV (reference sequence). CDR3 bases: TGTGCCAGCAGACCAGGGGTTGGCAATCAGCCCCAGCATTTT. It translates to CASRPGVGNQPQHF.

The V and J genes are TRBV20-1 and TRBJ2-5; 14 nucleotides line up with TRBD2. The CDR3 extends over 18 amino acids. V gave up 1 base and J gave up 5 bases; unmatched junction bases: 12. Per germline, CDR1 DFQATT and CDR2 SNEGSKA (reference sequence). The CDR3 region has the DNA TGCAGTGCTAGAGTGATTGGGACTAGCGGGAGTTTTGGGGAGACCCAGTACTTC. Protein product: CSARVIGTSGSFGETQYF.

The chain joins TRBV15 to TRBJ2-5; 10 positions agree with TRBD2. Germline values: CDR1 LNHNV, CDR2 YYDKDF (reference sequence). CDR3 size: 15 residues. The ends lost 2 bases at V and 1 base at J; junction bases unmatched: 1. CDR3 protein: CATSRLAGAQETQYF. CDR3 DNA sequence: TGTGCCACCAGCAGACTAGCGGGAGCCCAAGAGACCCAGTACTTC. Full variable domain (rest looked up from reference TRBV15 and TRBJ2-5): DAMVIQNPRYQVTQFGKPVTLSCSQTLNHNVMYWYQQKSSQAPKLLFHYYDKDFNNEADTPDNFQSRRPNTSFCFLDIRSPGLGDTAMYLCATSRLAGAQETQYFGPGTRLLVL.

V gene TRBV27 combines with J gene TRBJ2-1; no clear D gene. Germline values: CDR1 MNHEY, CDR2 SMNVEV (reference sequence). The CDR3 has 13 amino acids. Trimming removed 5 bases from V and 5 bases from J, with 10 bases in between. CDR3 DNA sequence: TGTGCCAGCAGTCTCGGACGGGACAATGAGCAGTTCTTC. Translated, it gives CASSLGRDNEQFF.

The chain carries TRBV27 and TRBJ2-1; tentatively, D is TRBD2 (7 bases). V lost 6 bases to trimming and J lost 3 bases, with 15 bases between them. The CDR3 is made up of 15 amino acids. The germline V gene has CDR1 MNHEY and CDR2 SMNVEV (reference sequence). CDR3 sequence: CASSLGGGNYNEQFF. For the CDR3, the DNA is TGTGCCAGCAGCCTAGGGGGGGGGAACTACAATGAGCAGTTCTTC.

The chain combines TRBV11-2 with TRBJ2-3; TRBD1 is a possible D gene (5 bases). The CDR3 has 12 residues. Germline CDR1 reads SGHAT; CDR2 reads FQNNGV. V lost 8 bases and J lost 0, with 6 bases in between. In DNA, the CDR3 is TGTGCCAGCGGGGCGAGCACAGATACGCAGTATTTT. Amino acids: CASGASTDTQYF.

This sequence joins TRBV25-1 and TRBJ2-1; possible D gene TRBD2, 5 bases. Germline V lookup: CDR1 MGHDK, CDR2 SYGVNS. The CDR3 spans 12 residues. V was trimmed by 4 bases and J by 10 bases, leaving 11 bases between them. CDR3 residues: CASSVISGEQFF. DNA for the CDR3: TGTGCCAGCAGTGTAATATCGGGAGAGCAGTTCTTC.

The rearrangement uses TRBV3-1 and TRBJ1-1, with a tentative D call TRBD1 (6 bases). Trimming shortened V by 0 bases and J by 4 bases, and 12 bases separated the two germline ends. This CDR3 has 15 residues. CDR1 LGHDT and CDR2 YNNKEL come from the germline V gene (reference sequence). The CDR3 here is CASSQDLSGATEAFF. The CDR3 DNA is TGTGCCAGCAGCCAAGATCTATCAGGGGCCACTGAAGCTTTCTTT.

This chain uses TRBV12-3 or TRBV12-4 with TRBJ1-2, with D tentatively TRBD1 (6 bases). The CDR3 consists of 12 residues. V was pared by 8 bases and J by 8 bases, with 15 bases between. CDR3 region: CASSAGGEGYTF. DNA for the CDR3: TGTGCCAGCTCTGCGGGGGGCGAGGGCTACACCTTC.

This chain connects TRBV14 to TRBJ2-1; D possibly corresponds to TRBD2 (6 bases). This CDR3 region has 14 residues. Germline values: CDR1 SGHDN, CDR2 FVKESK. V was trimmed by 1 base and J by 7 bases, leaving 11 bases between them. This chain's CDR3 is CASSQVGLPNEQFF. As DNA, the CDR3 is TGTGCCAGCAGCCAAGTGGGACTCCCGAATGAGCAGTTCTTC.

In nucleotides, the CDR3 is TGTGCCATACTAACTGAGTCGGGGAGAGCCACGGAGGGTAATGGCTACACCTTC. As protein: CAILTESGRATEGNGYTF. The chain links TRBV10-3 to TRBJ1-2, with D uncertain. V gave up 9 bases and J gave up 6 bases, with 32 bases separating them. The CDR3 loop spans 18 amino acids. Germline values: CDR1 ENHRY, CDR2 SYGVKD.

CDR3 region: CASSPAVTYEQYF. The CDR3, as DNA: TGTGCCAGCAGCCCCGCGGTGACCTACGAGCAGTACTTC. The chain employs TRBV9 and TRBJ2-7; D not resolved. Germline V CDR1 and CDR2: SGDLS, YYNGEE. The CDR3 contains 13 residues. V lost 4 bases and J lost 2, with 10 bases in between.

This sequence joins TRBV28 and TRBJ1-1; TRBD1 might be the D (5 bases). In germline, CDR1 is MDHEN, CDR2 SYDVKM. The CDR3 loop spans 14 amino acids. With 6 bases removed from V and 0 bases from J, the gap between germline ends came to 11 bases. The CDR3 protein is CASSRVAMNTEAFF. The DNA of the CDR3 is TGTGCCAGCAGCAGGGTCGCGATGAACACTGAAGCTTTCTTT.

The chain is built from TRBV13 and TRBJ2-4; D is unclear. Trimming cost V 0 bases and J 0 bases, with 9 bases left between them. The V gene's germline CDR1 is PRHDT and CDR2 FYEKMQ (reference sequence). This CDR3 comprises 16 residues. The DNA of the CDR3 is TGTGCCAGCAGCTTAGGTGTAGTGCTAGCCAAAAACATTCAGTACTTC. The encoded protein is CASSLGVVLAKNIQYF.

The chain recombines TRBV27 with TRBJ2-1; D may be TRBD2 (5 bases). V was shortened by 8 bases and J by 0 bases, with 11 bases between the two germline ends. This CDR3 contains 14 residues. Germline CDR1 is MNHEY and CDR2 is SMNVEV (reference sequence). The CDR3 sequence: CASGLLSSYNEQFF. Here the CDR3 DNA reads TGTGCCAGCGGACTTCTAAGCTCCTACAATGAGCAGTTCTTC.

Written as DNA, the CDR3 is TGTGCCAGCAGTGAAGCCGAGACACGGCTGCAAGAGACCCAGTACTTC. As protein: CASSEAETRLQETQYF. The chain is built from TRBV2 and TRBJ2-5; D is unclear. V shed 0 bases and J shed 2 bases, with 13 bases lying between them. The CDR3 extends over 16 amino acids. Germline V gene data show CDR1 as SNHLY and CDR2 as FYNNEI. Filled out from reference TRBV2 and TRBJ2-5, the complete variable domain reads EPEVTQTPSHQVTQMGQEVILRCVPISNHLYFYWYRQILGQKVEFLVSFYNNEISEKSEIFDDQFSVERPDGSNFTLKIRSTKLEDSAMYFCASSEAETRLQETQYFGPGTRLLVL.

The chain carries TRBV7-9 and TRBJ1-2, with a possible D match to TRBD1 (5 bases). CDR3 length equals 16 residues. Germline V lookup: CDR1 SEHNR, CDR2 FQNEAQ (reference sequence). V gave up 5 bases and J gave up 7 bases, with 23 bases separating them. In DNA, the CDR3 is TGTGCCAGCAGCCCAGCCGGACCGTCGGGGGTCGGTGGCTACACCTTC. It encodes CASSPAGPSGVGGYTF. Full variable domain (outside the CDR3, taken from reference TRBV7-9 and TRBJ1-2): DTGVSQNPRHKITKRGQNVTFRCDPISEHNRLYWYRQTLGQGPEFLTYFQNEAQLEKSRLLSDRFSAERPKGSFSTLEIQRTEQGDSAMYLCASSPAGPSGVGGYTFGSGTRLTVV.

As DNA, the CDR3 is TGTGCCAGCAGCTTTGGCCGGGCAGCTGAAGCTTTCTTT. Encoded protein: CASSFGRAAEAFF. This chain links TRBV11-3 with TRBJ1-1; D remains unclear. CDR1 is SGHNT, CDR2 YENEEA, per germline. This CDR3 has 13 residues. V lost 3 bases to trimming and J lost 6 bases, with 11 bases between them.

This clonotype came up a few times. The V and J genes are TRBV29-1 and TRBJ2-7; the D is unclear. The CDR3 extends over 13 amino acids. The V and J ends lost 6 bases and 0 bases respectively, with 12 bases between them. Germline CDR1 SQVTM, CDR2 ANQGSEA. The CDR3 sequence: CSVPTGSSYEQYF. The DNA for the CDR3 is TGCAGCGTCCCAACGGGCAGCTCCTACGAGCAGTACTTC.

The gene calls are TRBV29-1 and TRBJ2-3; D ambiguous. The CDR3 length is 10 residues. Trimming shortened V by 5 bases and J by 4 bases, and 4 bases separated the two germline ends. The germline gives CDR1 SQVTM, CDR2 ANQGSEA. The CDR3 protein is CSVSSDTQYF. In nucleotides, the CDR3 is TGCAGCGTTTCCTCAGATACGCAGTATTTT.

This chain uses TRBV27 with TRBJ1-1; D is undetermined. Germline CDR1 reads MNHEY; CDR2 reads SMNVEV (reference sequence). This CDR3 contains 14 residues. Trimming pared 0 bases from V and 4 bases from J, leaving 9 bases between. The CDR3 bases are TGTGCCAGCAGTTTATCCGCATCTACCACTGAAGCTTTCTTT. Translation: CASSLSASTTEAFF.

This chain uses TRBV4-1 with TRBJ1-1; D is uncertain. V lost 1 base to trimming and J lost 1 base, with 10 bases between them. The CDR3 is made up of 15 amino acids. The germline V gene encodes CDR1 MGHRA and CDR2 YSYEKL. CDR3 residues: CASSQGVGTNTEAFF. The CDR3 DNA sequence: TGCGCCAGCAGCCAAGGGGTGGGCACGAACACTGAAGCTTTCTTT.

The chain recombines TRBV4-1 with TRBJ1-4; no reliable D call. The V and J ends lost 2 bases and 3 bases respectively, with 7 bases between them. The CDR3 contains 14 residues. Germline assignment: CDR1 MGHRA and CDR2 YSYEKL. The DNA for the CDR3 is TGCGCCAGCAGCCAATGGCGGCCTAATGAAAAACTGTTTTTT. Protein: CASSQWRPNEKLFF.

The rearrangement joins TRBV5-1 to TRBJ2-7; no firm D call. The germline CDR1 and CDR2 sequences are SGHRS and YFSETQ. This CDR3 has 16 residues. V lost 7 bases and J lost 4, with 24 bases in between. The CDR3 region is CASSHAWREDGYEQYF. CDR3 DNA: TGCGCCAGCTCCCACGCATGGCGCGAAGACGGGTACGAGCAGTACTTC.

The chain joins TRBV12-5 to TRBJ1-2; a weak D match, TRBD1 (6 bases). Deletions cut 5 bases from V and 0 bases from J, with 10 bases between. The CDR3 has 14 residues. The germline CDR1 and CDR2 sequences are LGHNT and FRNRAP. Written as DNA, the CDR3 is TGTGCTAGTGGTAACAGGGCAACTAACTATGGCTACACCTTC. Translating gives CASGNRATNYGYTF.

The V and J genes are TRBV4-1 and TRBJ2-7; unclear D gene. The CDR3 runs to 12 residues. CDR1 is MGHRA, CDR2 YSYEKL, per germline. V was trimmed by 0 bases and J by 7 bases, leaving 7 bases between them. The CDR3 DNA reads TGCGCCAGCAGCCAAGATAGCCGGGAGCAGTACTTC. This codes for CASSQDSREQYF.